The rows below give T cell receptor beta chains drawn from one sample of a study of blood T cells in healthy people across ages. Via MiXCR, TCRdb re-called the 5' RACE reads, giving one row per CDR3 protein. The profile shows roughly 1,800,000 distinct CDR3 sequences, approximately 50% of them singletons. Sequencing was carried out using blood. The receptor source for this set is a woman aged 40 to 49 in good health. Both conserved end residues are trimmed from each CDR3. The order of the fields is J gene, V gene, CDR3 protein.

J gene: TRBJ2-5
V gene: TRBV24-1
CDR3 protein: ATSDPPGDRGRSTGYNEQY

J gene: TRBJ2-5
V gene: TRBV7-2
CDR3 protein: ASSLGETGLAEAETQY

J gene: TRBJ2-5
V gene: TRBV10-3
CDR3 protein: AISDGEGALETQY

J gene: TRBJ2-1
V gene: TRBV7-2
CDR3 protein: ASKAGGLGNEQF

J gene: NA
V gene: TRBV27
CDR3 protein: ASSTASVSPYRQTQY

J gene: TRBJ2-3
V gene: TRBV4-2
CDR3 protein: ASSRYTGTSGSTDTQY

J gene: TRBJ1-2
V gene: TRBV15
CDR3 protein: ATSTSDGAYT

J gene: TRBJ2-1
V gene: TRBV20-1
CDR3 protein: SATGTLGRYNEQF

J gene: TRBJ1-2
V gene: TRBV29-1
CDR3 protein: SVDSRDTRYT

J gene: TRBJ2-3
V gene: TRBV7-2
CDR3 protein: ASSPRRGASDTQY

J gene: TRBJ2-4
V gene: TRBV5-1
CDR3 protein: ASSAGSVAKNIQY

J gene: TRBJ2-5
V gene: TRBV5-1
CDR3 protein: ASSYGKSETQY

J gene: TRBJ1-5
V gene: TRBV10-3
CDR3 protein: AISESWDTDQPQH

J gene: TRBJ2-7
V gene: TRBV3-1
CDR3 protein: ASSQSGTGYYEQY

J gene: TRBJ2-5
V gene: TRBV4-2
CDR3 protein: ASSQGLQPGQETQY

J gene: TRBJ2-1
V gene: TRBV27
CDR3 protein: ASSDQGTTYNEQF

J gene: TRBJ2-5
V gene: TRBV5-6
CDR3 protein: VSSSLGETQY

J gene: TRBJ2-1
V gene: TRBV11-3
CDR3 protein: ASSLGQGAGKKGNEQF

J gene: TRBJ1-2
V gene: TRBV7-2
CDR3 protein: ASSVSPRPYGYT

J gene: TRBJ2-3
V gene: TRBV20-1
CDR3 protein: SARGSGANRSSTDTQY

J gene: TRBJ2-1
V gene: TRBV28
CDR3 protein: ASSGQLYNEQF

J gene: TRBJ2-4
V gene: TRBV12-5
CDR3 protein: ASGLETEDDGTRNIQY

J gene: TRBJ2-3
V gene: TRBV6-2/TRBV6-3
CDR3 protein: ASRGQGYTDTQY

J gene: TRBJ1-5
V gene: TRBV4-1
CDR3 protein: ASSQFSGAGNQPQH

J gene: TRBJ2-2
V gene: TRBV12-3/TRBV12-4
CDR3 protein: ASSHGTPDNTGELF

J gene: TRBJ2-2
V gene: TRBV4-3
CDR3 protein: ASSQVIDTGELF

J gene: TRBJ2-7
V gene: TRBV29-1
CDR3 protein: SALGMGLAGLTAYEQY

J gene: TRBJ1-2
V gene: TRBV7-9
CDR3 protein: ASSTGLGRTEGYT

J gene: TRBJ2-1
V gene: TRBV6-2/TRBV6-3
CDR3 protein: ASSYILRPPSLSSYNEQF

J gene: TRBJ2-3
V gene: TRBV5-1
CDR3 protein: ASSLEAGGAGRDTQY

J gene: TRBJ1-2
V gene: TRBV6-5
CDR3 protein: ASSSDRASAGYT

J gene: TRBJ1-6
V gene: TRBV9
CDR3 protein: ASSVLTGKNSPLH

J gene: TRBJ1-6
V gene: TRBV9
CDR3 protein: ASSVGGSPLH

J gene: TRBJ2-3
V gene: TRBV4-1
CDR3 protein: ASSQVRPEDTQY

J gene: TRBJ2-1
V gene: TRBV12-3/TRBV12-4
CDR3 protein: ASSCGSYNEQF

J gene: TRBJ1-4
V gene: TRBV20-1
CDR3 protein: SARVDLGSTNEKLF

J gene: TRBJ1-5
V gene: TRBV20-1
CDR3 protein: SAVGQLGVQPQH

J gene: TRBJ2-5
V gene: TRBV5-1
CDR3 protein: ASSSGGPLPRQTQY

J gene: TRBJ1-2
V gene: TRBV29-1
CDR3 protein: SVGPANYGYT

J gene: TRBJ1-1
V gene: TRBV6-1
CDR3 protein: ASTRTGSGTEAF

J gene: TRBJ2-7
V gene: TRBV20-1
CDR3 protein: SASDLANPTSYEQY

J gene: TRBJ2-3
V gene: TRBV4-3
CDR3 protein: ASSQTSGVTDTQY

J gene: TRBJ2-1
V gene: TRBV12-3/TRBV12-4
CDR3 protein: ASSSGRGEQF

J gene: TRBJ2-1
V gene: TRBV7-7
CDR3 protein: ASSFRQGNYNEQF

J gene: TRBJ2-1
V gene: TRBV13
CDR3 protein: ASSSLTPGGNEQF

J gene: TRBJ2-1
V gene: TRBV5-1
CDR3 protein: ASSHPRLANYNEQF

J gene: TRBJ2-7
V gene: TRBV7-9
CDR3 protein: ASSLDRGVDEQY